This T cell receptor beta chain was sequenced for a study of CD8+ T cells in alopecia areata. Sequencing templates came from extracted RNA that was reverse transcribed into cDNA. TCRdb's table, derived via immunoSEQ multiplex PCR, lists solely in-frame clones and lacks some. The sample records tens of thousands of clones, around 70% being singletons. Trimming took off 5 bases at V and 8 bases at J, with 7 bases between the two ends. The germline gives CDR1 SQVTM, CDR2 ANQGSEA. This CDR3 has 10 residues. In its sample, this clone was seen a few times. Regarding treatment: oral pan-JAK inhibitor, 5-10 mg twice daily.

This sequence originates from a human donor with alopecia areata. The sequenced sample was CD8+ T cells sorted from blood, obtained around week 46, from a patient treated with tofacitinib. This chain uses TRBV29-1 with TRBJ2-1; D is undetermined. The CDR3 protein is CSVIEYEQFF. CDR3 coding DNA: TGCAGCGTTATCGAGTATGAGCAGTTCTTC.